This T cell receptor (beta chain) was retrieved from a study of regulatory T cells in long-lasting Graves disease (dated by TCRdb to the early 2020s). For the study in its entirety: Patients with newly diagnosed Graves' disease had been on antithyroid drugs for under 3 months. The study took place in China and was registered as a clinical trial. A total of 33 samples were covered by TCR sequencing, comprising some 13 persistent and around 20 newly diagnosed Graves' disease patients. Patients with persistent Graves' disease were compared with patients with newly diagnosed Graves' disease using TCR sequencing and RNA sequencing of peripheral blood.

CDR1 and CDR2 are drawn from the germline V gene: SGHTA, FQGNSA. The V end gives up 2 bases and the J end 1 base, leaving 9 bases in the junction not matched to a gene. From its cysteine to its phenylalanine, the CDR3 spans 17 amino acids. Left in the record is the CDR3 DNA by itself, 51 bases read in frame from the first base. Study-level results and caveats: TRBV28, TRBJ1-2 and TRBJ2-5 were preferentially used in persistent disease, while TRBV20-1 and TRBJ2-1 were favored in newly diagnosed disease. More public clonotypes were shared among persistent patients (under 3,000) than among newly diagnosed patients (more than 900). As a limitation, the authors acknowledged that the small sample size may reduce accuracy. Sequencing and analysis were limited to the TCR beta chain. Compared with newly diagnosed patients, persistent Graves' disease patients had lower TCR Shannon entropy and fewer highly expanded clones, which suggests clonal expansion. Only peripheral blood was studied, because thyroid tissue, the primary lesion, was inaccessible.

The label giving this sample's time point can be read as: newly diagnosed GD, antithyroid drugs for less than 3 months. RNA was extracted from PBMCs in TRIzol for both TCR sequencing and RNA sequencing. The diagnosis of Graves' disease followed American Thyroid Association guidelines. The patients came from an endocrinology department in Xi'an, China. Each patient gave around 9 milliliters of peripheral blood, collected in an EDTA anticoagulant tube. Ficoll Paque Plus density gradient separation was used to isolate PBMCs, and no further T cell sorting was done. An Agilent 2100 Bioanalyzer and agarose gel were used to assess RNA quality, and a NanoDrop 2000 was used to measure RNA concentration. Receptors were amplified or captured by multiplex PCR. This sample was sequenced with an Illumina HiSeq 4000. CDR3 regions were amplified by Arm-PCR with iRepertoire HTBI primers to construct TCR beta libraries. PCR products were gel purified before sequencing. The study's own analysis went as follows. Across samples, roughly 60 TRBV and 13 to 15 TRBJ segments were identified and used for gene usage analysis of CDR3 amino acid clonotypes. Filtered high-quality paired reads were merged into contigs using COPE and FqMerger. BLAST was used to align contigs to IMGT TRBV, TRBD and TRBJ reference genes, and CDR3 was defined according to IMGT. Any clonotype with a frequency above 0.1% was classified as a highly expanded clone. Shannon entropy was used to measure repertoire diversity, and the Gini coefficient was used to measure V-J evenness. Public clonotypes were defined as clonotypes shared by more than one individual. TCRdb trimmed the raw reads at Q25, called clones with MiXCR and kept productive beta chains. All rows with the same CDR3 protein become a single entry with the most common DNA and genes. The V and J calls were not made by the authors but by TCRdb's processing. In this sample the table shows approximately 490,000 distinct CDR3 sequences, 15% to 20% of which occur a single time. The leading ten clones occupy 12% of the sample.

As regards this clonotype: The antigen it binds to is not known. No base quality information exists; no much larger clone differs at one position.

The same data also contributed to another study, on T cells in Graves' hyperthyroidism and ophthalmopathy. As that second study puts it: Graves' hyperthyroidism was defined as stable when no progression to ophthalmopathy occurred over 18 months of follow-up. Hyperthyroidism patients were newly diagnosed, with disease duration under 2 months, and aged 18 to 65 years. The study excluded patients with uncontrolled infections, other autoimmune diseases, pregnancy or lactation. Diagnoses were established on the basis of clinical symptoms, serum thyroxine and TRAb, thyroid ultrasound, and orbital computed tomography. The first round of RT-PCR for the TCR CDR3 was performed with the HTBI primer set and the Qiagen OneStep RT-PCR kit. Blood samples also contained most of the expanded thyroid clonotypes (frequency above 0.001), which suggests that blood repertoires may reflect thyroid immune responses. A model built on a 13 V-J signature distinguished ophthalmopathy from stable hyperthyroidism, reaching approximately 89% sensitivity and 81% to 83% specificity in cross-validation and 80%/75% in testing. In validation, progression to ophthalmopathy was predicted by the model with roughly 69% sensitivity and 72.22% specificity, a median of 6.5 months before onset. A discovery cohort of about a hundred patients, roughly 45 with Graves' ophthalmopathy and fewer than 65 with stable Graves' hyperthyroidism, was used to find distinguishing TCR V-J signatures. An independent validation cohort of some 18 hyperthyroidism patients and approximately 17 patients who later progressed to ophthalmopathy tested prospective prediction of ophthalmopathy. For training and testing, the 100 or so patients in the discovery cohort were randomly divided in a 7:3 ratio. The study also compared thyroid tissue and blood T-cell repertoires from over 5 Graves' hyperthyroidism patients. After sampling, hyperthyroidism patients received methimazole starting at 30 mg daily, and ophthalmopathy patients received high-dose intravenous methylprednisolone. The libraries were constructed in a second round of multiplex PCR and then size-selected and purified. Paired-end sequencing of the libraries was performed with 100 bp reads on an Illumina HiSeq2000. SOAPnuke was used to process the raw data, removing reads that contained adapters or uncalled bases, had a mean Phred below 15, or lacked an exact match to the constant primer or identifier. COPE v1.2.5 was used to merge the high-quality paired reads, and each unique nucleotide sequence was defined as a clonotype. Clonotypes were aligned to IMGT TRBV, TRBD and TRBJ reference segments using MiTCR v1.1. The analysis was restricted to V-J combinations with a frequency above 0.0001, which together covered roughly 99% of the repertoires. The TCS score was defined as F50 (clonal expansion) divided by E x V (chaos), with BLOSUM62-based TCRdist calculated between CDR3 peptides within each V-J. Welch's t-statistics and random forest reduced around 550 V-J features to 13, which were used in a naive Bayes classifier (R e1071). No statistical method was used to fix the sample size in advance, and group allocation was not hidden from the investigators. The paper reports TCR Vbeta CDR3 sequencing of fewer than 150 peripheral blood samples: 40 to 45 ophthalmopathy, roughly 80 hyperthyroidism and around 17 progressor patients.

The receptor was derived from a man between 35 and 55 years old with Graves disease. Donor details come from another sample of the same person, matched by shared clones. Sample: peripheral blood mononuclear cells (PBMCs), taken at new diagnosis, from a patient treated with antithyroid drugs. The chain joins TRBV7-2 to TRBJ2-7, and TRBD2 matches 9 of the central bases. The DNA sequence reads TGTGCCAGCAGCTTAAGCGGGGGGAGCGGTCGATCCTACGAGCAGTACTTC. This gives the protein CASSLSGGSGRSYEQYF.